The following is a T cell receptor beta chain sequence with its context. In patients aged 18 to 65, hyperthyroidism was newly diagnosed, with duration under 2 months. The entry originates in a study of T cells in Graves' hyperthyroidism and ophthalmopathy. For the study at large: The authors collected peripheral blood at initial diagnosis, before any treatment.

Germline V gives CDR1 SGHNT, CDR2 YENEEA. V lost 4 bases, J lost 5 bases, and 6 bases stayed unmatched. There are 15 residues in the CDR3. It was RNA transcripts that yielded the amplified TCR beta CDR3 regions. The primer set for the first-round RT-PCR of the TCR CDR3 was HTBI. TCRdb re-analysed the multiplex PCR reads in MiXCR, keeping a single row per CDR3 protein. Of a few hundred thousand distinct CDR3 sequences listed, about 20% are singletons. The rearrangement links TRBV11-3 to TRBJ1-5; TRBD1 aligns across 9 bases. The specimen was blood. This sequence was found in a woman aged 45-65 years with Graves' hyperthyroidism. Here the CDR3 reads CASSWFGTGHQPQHF. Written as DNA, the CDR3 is TGTGCCAGCAGCTGGTTCGGGACAGGGCATCAGCCCCAGCATTTT. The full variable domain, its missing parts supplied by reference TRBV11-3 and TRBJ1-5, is EAGVVQSPRYKIIEKKQPVAFWCNPISGHNTLYWYLQNLGQGPELLIRYENEEAVDDSQLPKDRFSAERLKGVDSTLKIQPAELGDSAVYLCASSWFGTGHQPQHFGDGTRLSIL.